This T cell receptor (beta chain) was recorded in a study of CD8+ T cells in alopecia areata. Study information: Severity scoring for treated patients was based on the percentage of affected scalp area.

After isolation, RNA underwent reverse transcription to generate cDNA as the sequencing template. Produced via immunoSEQ multiplex PCR; TCRdb's table is partial and in-frame only. The table has fewer than 200,000 clones, about 54% seen once. Treatment denoted: oral pan-JAK inhibitor, 5-10 mg twice daily. A word on this clone: No antigen is known for it.

V lost 4 bases and J 7 bases, leaving 12 bases between the germline ends. Germline lookup yields CDR1 SGHRS and CDR2 YFSETQ. This CDR3 spans 12 amino acids. Study outcomes and limitations: Besides other cells, scalp samples also yield sequences of resident alphabeta T cells from normal skin. Patients showed less clear TCR sequence sharing than mice, possibly partly because of HLA diversity. Persistence of many expanded lesional clones was seen in scalp and blood during tofacitinib.

The sample here was CD4+ T cells sorted from blood, taken between weeks 55 and 65, from a patient treated with tofacitinib. This TCR was sampled from a human donor with alopecia areata. The chain carries TRBV5-1 and TRBJ2-7, with D perhaps being TRBD1 or TRBD2 (5 bases each). The CDR3 DNA reads TGCGCCAGCAGCACGGGGACGAAGGAGCAGTACTTC. This sequence encodes CASSTGTKEQYF.